Listed here are 17 T cell receptor beta chains from one sample, sequenced in a study of T cell responses to AZD1222 COVID-19 vaccine. Method: immunoSEQ multiplex PCR; TCRdb's copy keeps in-frame clones and lacks some. The sample records about 270,000 clones, 90% to 95% being singletons. The sample here was peripheral blood, taken 28 days after the second AZD1222 dose. The origin of the receptors is an adult who received the AZD1222 COVID-19 vaccine.

The chain is built from TRBV6-5 and TRBJ1-5, with 9 bases aligning to TRBD1. This CDR3 contains 15 residues. J gave up 2 bases and V 6 bases, and 5 bases lay outside the gene matches. The germline CDR1 and CDR2 sequences are MNHEY and SVGAGI. The CDR3 region has the DNA TGTGCCAGCAGCCAGGACAGGGGAGGCAATCAGCCCCAGCATTTT. It encodes CASSQDRGGNQPQHF.

The J gene is TRBJ1-4, the V gene TRBV7-2, with 9 nucleotides matching TRBD1. Germline assignment: CDR1 SGHTA and CDR2 FQGNSA. This CDR3 comprises 14 residues. V lost 4 bases, J lost 7 bases, and 4 bases stayed unmatched. As DNA, the CDR3 is TGTGCCAGCAGCTCGGGACAGGGCCGTGAAAAACTGTTTTTT. Its protein product is CASSSGQGREKLFF.

The CDR3 bases are TGTGCCAGCAGTTTTTCCGCACCCTACGAGCAGTACTTC. As protein: CASSFSAPYEQYF. The chain employs TRBV28 and TRBJ2-7; D is ambiguous. V lost 3 bases and J lost 2, with 8 bases in between. Germline V gene lookup returns CDR1 MDHEN and CDR2 SYDVKM. CDR3 size: 13 residues.

The chain carries TRBV6-2 or TRBV6-3 and TRBJ2-7; D unresolved. Trimming cost V 3 bases and J 7 bases, with 10 bases left between them. The CDR3 has 12 amino acids. From germline, CDR1 is MNHEY and CDR2 SVGEGT. CDR3 in amino acids: CASSYTAWEQYF. The CDR3, as DNA: TGTGCCAGCAGTTATACAGCCTGGGAGCAGTACTTC.

The V call is TRBV4-1, the J call TRBJ2-1, with 8 bases fitting TRBD2. Germline CDR1 MGHRA, CDR2 YSYEKL. CDR3 length: 16 residues. J was trimmed by 11 bases and V by 0 bases; bases with no gene match: 12. In DNA form, the CDR3 reads TGCGCCAGCAGCCAAGATCCGGGGGGGGCCCAAGGGAAGCAGTTCTTC. It is translated as CASSQDPGGAQGKQFF.

The rearrangement links TRBV18 to TRBJ1-6, with D perhaps matching TRBD1 (6 bases). With 5 bases removed from V and 4 bases from J, the gap between germline ends came to 9 bases. CDR3 size: 14 residues. Germline values: CDR1 KGHSH, CDR2 LQKENI. The CDR3 DNA reads as TGTGCCAGCTCATCTGGACAGTATAATTCACCCCTCCACTTT. Encoded protein: CASSSGQYNSPLHF. Using reference TRBV18 and TRBJ1-6 for the parts outside the CDR3, the full variable domain is NAGVMQNPRHLVRRRGQEARLRCSPMKGHSHVYWYRQLPEEGLKFMVYLQKENIIDESGMPKERFSAEFPKEGPSILRIQQVVRGDSAAYFCASSSGQYNSPLHFGNGTRLTVT.

The chain is built from TRBV28 and TRBJ2-7; D not certain. The CDR3 has 13 amino acids. Trimming stripped 3 bases from V and 6 bases from J, with 12 bases between. CDR1 is MDHEN, CDR2 SYDVKM, per germline. Here the CDR3 DNA reads TGTGCCAGCAGTTTTGGGGTACGGGTCGAGCAGTACTTC. Encoded protein: CASSFGVRVEQYF.

This chain uses TRBV28 with TRBJ2-2; 7 bases are shared with TRBD1. CDR3 length equals 16 residues. V gave up 8 bases and J gave up 4 bases; unmatched junction bases: 13. CDR1 and CDR2 from the germline V gene are MDHEN and SYDVKM. In nucleotides, the CDR3 is TGTGCCAGCGGGCTCTCGGACAGGCTGATCACCGGGGAGCTGTTTTTT. As protein: CASGLSDRLITGELFF.

V and J are TRBV19 and TRBJ1-1; a weak D match, TRBD1 (5 bases). The V and J ends lost 4 bases and 1 base respectively, with 10 bases between them. The CDR3 has 14 amino acids. In germline, CDR1 is LNHDA, CDR2 SQIVND (reference sequence). The CDR3 region is CASSRGVRNTEAFF. CDR3 DNA sequence: TGTGCCAGTAGTAGGGGGGTACGGAACACTGAAGCTTTCTTT.

The chain links TRBV5-1 to TRBJ1-1; perhaps TRBD1 as D (5 bases). The length of the CDR3 is 16 residues. The germline gives CDR1 SGHRS, CDR2 YFSETQ. Trimming stripped 2 bases from V and 1 base from J, with 15 bases between. CDR3: CASSFGGAAANTEAFF. The CDR3 bases are TGCGCCAGCAGCTTTGGCGGGGCAGCTGCGAACACTGAAGCTTTCTTT. Filled out from reference TRBV5-1 and TRBJ1-1, the complete variable domain reads KAGVTQTPRYLIKTRGQQVTLSCSPISGHRSVSWYQQTPGQGLQFLFEYFSETQRNKGNFPGRFSGRQFSNSRSEMNVSTLELGDSALYLCASSFGGAAANTEAFFGQGTRLTVV.

The chain is built from TRBV9 and TRBJ2-3; TRBD2 matches at 11 bases. The CDR3 is 19 residues long. Germline V gene sequence: CDR1 SGDLS, CDR2 YYNGEE. Unmatched junction bases numbered 17, after V lost 4 bases and J lost 4 bases. CDR3 protein: CASSISGTSGPRVADTQYF. As DNA, the CDR3 is TGTGCCAGCAGCATCTCAGGGACTAGCGGCCCCAGGGTGGCAGATACGCAGTATTTT.

The chain combines TRBV7-9 with TRBJ2-3; TRBD2 matches 7 bases. The trim removed 5 bases at V and 6 bases at J, leaving 8 bases unmatched. Germline CDR1 is SEHNR and CDR2 is FQNEAQ (reference sequence). This CDR3 spans 14 amino acids. This CDR3 is CASSPETSRDTQYF. In DNA, the CDR3 is TGTGCCAGCAGCCCAGAGACTAGCCGGGATACGCAGTATTTT.

The chain is built from TRBV5-4 and TRBJ2-2; 12 nucleotides agree with TRBD2. CDR3 length equals 18 residues. The V segment lost 2 bases and the J segment 1 base; nucleotides outside the gene matches: 6. Looked up from germline, CDR1 is SGHNT and CDR2 is YYREEE (reference sequence). CDR3 bases: TGTGCCAGCAGCTTTACTTTACTAGCGGGAGGGAACACCGGGGAGCTGTTTTTT. Protein: CASSFTLLAGGNTGELFF.

The gene calls are TRBV7-9 and TRBJ2-7, with TRBD1 matching over 7 bases. Germline loops: CDR1 SEHNR, CDR2 FQNEAQ (reference sequence). J was trimmed by 3 bases and V by 5 bases; bases with no gene match: 1. The CDR3 spans 12 residues. The CDR3 region is CASSDRDYEQYF. In DNA form, the CDR3 reads TGTGCCAGCAGCGACAGGGACTACGAGCAGTACTTC.

The CDR3 loop reads CSARDSANSPLHF. DNA for the CDR3: TGCAGTGCTCGTGACAGCGCTAATTCACCCCTCCACTTT. The chain employs TRBV20-1 and TRBJ1-6; D possibly corresponds to TRBD1 (5 bases). With 5 bases removed from V and 6 bases from J, the gap between germline ends came to 11 bases. The CDR3 length is 13 residues. CDR1 DFQATT and CDR2 SNEGSKA come from the germline V gene (reference sequence).

The gene calls are TRBV19 and TRBJ2-2; TRBD1 agrees at 7 bases. The CDR3 runs 16 residues. Germline lookup yields CDR1 LNHDA and CDR2 SQIVND (reference sequence). V shed 3 bases, J shed 2 bases, and the junction held 6 bases outside the gene matches. The CDR3 here is CASSIRTGRNTGELFF. DNA of the CDR3: TGTGCCAGTAGTATCCGGACAGGTAGAAACACCGGGGAGCTGTTTTTT.

This clone is a singleton in its sample. This rearrangement joins TRBV2 to TRBJ2-1; D is tentatively TRBD1 or TRBD2 (5 bases each). Germline lookup yields CDR1 SNHLY and CDR2 FYNNEI. CDR3 length: 14 amino acids. Between the trimmed V and J ends, which lost 8 bases and 3 bases, there was a span of 14 bases. The CDR3 is CASVGWGFYNEQFF. CDR3 sequence (DNA): TGTGCCAGCGTAGGTTGGGGGTTCTACAATGAGCAGTTCTTC.